These 8 T cell receptor beta chains came from one sample sequenced in a study of PD-L1 blockade in urothelial cancer. TCRdb's table, derived via immunoSEQ multiplex PCR, lists solely in-frame clones and lacks some. The repertoire holds about 37,000 clones, with 82% as singletons. The source material was PBMCs, sampled around atezolizumab (anti-PD-L1) treatment. These receptors were obtained from a man aged 60 to 69 with urothelial cancer.

V and J are TRBV7-2 and TRBJ2-5; TRBD1 matches 8 bases. This CDR3 has 17 amino acids. The V segment lost 0 bases and the J segment 5 bases; nucleotides outside the gene matches: 11. Germline V lookup: CDR1 SGHTA, CDR2 FQGNSA. CDR3 sequence (DNA): TGTGCCAGCAGCTTAGCTCCTAGGACAGGGCGGTGGGAGACCCAGTACTTC. This codes for CASSLAPRTGRWETQYF.

V and J are TRBV7-2 and TRBJ1-2; D unresolved. Germline CDR1 and CDR2: SGHTA and FQGNSA. The CDR3 is made up of 18 amino acids. V lost 4 bases, J lost 2 bases, and 23 bases lay in between. The CDR3 loop is CASSSSTLTGLLNYGYTF. The CDR3 DNA reads TGTGCCAGCAGCTCTTCTACCTTGACTGGCCTCTTAAACTATGGCTACACCTTC.

V usage is TRBV6-6 and J usage is TRBJ1-1, with D tentatively TRBD1 (6 bases). The CDR3 contains 13 residues. The V gene lost 2 bases and the J gene lost 13 bases, with 17 bases spanning the gap. The V gene's germline CDR1 is MNHNY and CDR2 SVGAGI (reference sequence). The CDR3 nucleotides are TGTGCCAGCAGTTACGGGGGGGCCGCTCAAGATTTCTTT. Translated, it gives CASSYGGAAQDFF.

This clone was seen just once. The chain combines TRBV18 with TRBJ2-7; the match to TRBD1 covers 8 bases. The germline CDR1 and CDR2 sequences are KGHSH and LQKENI. Germline trimming cut 0 bases from V and 4 bases from J; bases unmatched to any gene: 2. The CDR3 is 14 residues long. The CDR3 protein is CASSPPGQEYEQYF. Written as DNA, the CDR3 is TGTGCCAGCTCACCACCGGGACAGGAATACGAGCAGTACTTC. Together with reference TRBV18 and TRBJ2-7, the CDR3 gives the full variable domain: NAGVMQNPRHLVRRRGQEARLRCSPMKGHSHVYWYRQLPEEGLKFMVYLQKENIIDESGMPKERFSAEFPKEGPSILRIQQVVRGDSAAYFCASSPPGQEYEQYFGPGTRLTVT.

The chain links TRBV27 to TRBJ2-7; 7 bases agree with TRBD1. The CDR3 runs to 13 residues. Germline CDR1 and CDR2: MNHEY and SMNVEV (reference sequence). The V gene end was trimmed by 5 bases and the J gene end by 3 bases; junction bases not matched to a gene: 4. The CDR3: CASSIRDSYEQYF. The CDR3 DNA reads TGTGCCAGCAGTATCCGGGACAGCTACGAGCAGTACTTC.

This chain connects TRBV7-7 to TRBJ2-5, with unresolved D. Trimming cost V 5 bases and J 5 bases, with 15 bases left between them. The CDR3 length is 14 residues. Per germline, CDR1 SSHAT and CDR2 FNYEAQ (reference sequence). CDR3 bases: TGTGCCAGCAGCCCCCGATCCCCCGGGGAGACCCAGTACTTC. This sequence encodes CASSPRSPGETQYF.

The rearrangement links TRBV28 to TRBJ1-3; D is undetermined. This CDR3 has 13 amino acids. V was shortened by 11 bases and J by 0 bases, with 11 bases between the two germline ends. Germline CDR1 is MDHEN and CDR2 is SYDVKM. The CDR3 nucleotides are TGTGCCTCCTGGAGGGACTCTGGAAACACCATATATTTT. This codes for CASWRDSGNTIYF.

This clone was found a few times. This chain uses TRBV19 with TRBJ2-1; 10 bases line up with TRBD2. Trimming at V came to 6 bases and at J to 4 bases, leaving 6 bases not matched to a gene. This CDR3 is 15 amino acids long. The germline V gene encodes CDR1 LNHDA and CDR2 SQIVND (reference sequence). The CDR3 loop reads CASRGQRGGYNEQFF. Here the CDR3 DNA reads TGTGCCAGTAGGGGTCAGCGGGGGGGTTACAATGAGCAGTTCTTC.